Shown below are 31 T cell receptor beta chains from a single sample sequenced in a study of T cell repertoires in aging, cancer and after chemotherapy. TCR beta rearrangements were amplified from peripheral blood genomic DNA. A mixed TRB-A/B primer pool amplified rearranged TRB by multiplex touch-down PCR. A single record per CDR3 protein comes from TCRdb applying MiXCR to the multiplex PCR reads. Of over 8,000 distinct CDR3 sequences listed, less than 45% are singletons. Sequenced material: blood. These receptors came from a human donor in good health.

The CDR3 sequence: CASDSLSSYNEQFF. CDR3 nucleotides: TGTGCCAGCGATAGCTTGAGCTCCTACAATGAGCAGTTCTTC. V gene TRBV7-9 combines with J gene TRBJ2-1; no reliable D call. Trimming removed 8 bases at V and 0 bases at J, with 11 bases between. There are 14 residues in the CDR3. Germline V lookup: CDR1 SEHNR, CDR2 FQNEAQ (reference sequence).

V gene TRBV4-1 combines with J gene TRBJ2-3, with D perhaps matching TRBD1 (6 bases). Between the trimmed V and J ends, which lost 1 base and 5 bases, there was a span of 13 bases. The CDR3 spans 15 residues. Germline CDR1 is MGHRA and CDR2 is YSYEKL. CDR3 in amino acids: CASSQGGTRGDTQYF. CDR3 DNA sequence: TGCGCCAGCAGCCAAGGGGGGACACGGGGAGATACGCAGTATTTT.

This clonotype was seen only a few times. The V gene is TRBV6-5, the J gene TRBJ1-6; 7 positions match TRBD1. In germline, CDR1 is MNHEY, CDR2 SVGAGI. V shed 0 bases and J 6 bases; nucleotides not matched to a gene: 2. The CDR3 has 15 residues. The DNA of the CDR3 is TGTGCCAGCAGTTACTCGACAGGGACTAATTCACCCCTCCACTTT. Translation: CASSYSTGTNSPLHF.

This clonotype showed up just a few times. The chain joins TRBV7-3 to TRBJ2-1; D ambiguous. The CDR3 loop spans 17 amino acids. Germline V gives CDR1 SGHTA, CDR2 FQGTGA. V dropped 1 base and J dropped 4 bases, with 17 bases sitting between them. CDR3 region: CASSLIPALSPYNEQFF. The CDR3 DNA reads TGTGCCAGCAGCTTAATTCCCGCTCTGTCCCCATACAATGAGCAGTTCTTC.

V and J are TRBV6-4 and TRBJ1-5; no reliable D call. CDR1 is MRHNA and CDR2 is SNTAGT in the germline V gene. The CDR3 is 13 residues long. Trimming left V 5 bases short and J 5 bases short, with 10 bases between. The chain's CDR3 is CASSLNRDQPQHF. In DNA, the CDR3 is TGTGCCAGCAGTTTGAACAGAGATCAGCCCCAGCATTTT.

This clonotype was detected a few times. This chain links TRBV5-6 with TRBJ2-1; D is undetermined. Between the trimmed V and J ends, which lost 3 bases and 2 bases, there was a span of 15 bases. The CDR3 has 16 amino acids. Germline loops: CDR1 SGHDT, CDR2 YYEEEE. CDR3 sequence reads: CASSSATAPPYNEQFF. The CDR3 coding sequence is TGTGCCAGCAGCTCGGCCACGGCACCCCCCTACAATGAGCAGTTCTTC.

This clonotype has only a few counts. The V and J genes are TRBV12-3 or TRBV12-4 and TRBJ1-2, with TRBD1 matching 8 bases. The J segment lost 5 bases and the V segment lost 7 bases, leaving 6 bases of the junction unmatched. The CDR3 extends over 13 amino acids. The CDR3 sequence: CASTQGARYGYTF. The CDR3 bases are TGTGCCAGCACTCAGGGGGCGCGATATGGCTACACCTTC.

This clonotype was seen only a few times. The chain is built from TRBV12-3 or TRBV12-4 and TRBJ2-1; the D call may be TRBD1 or TRBD2 (5 bases each). Trimming pared 0 bases from V and 9 bases from J, leaving 9 bases between. This CDR3 comprises 13 residues. CDR3 loop: CASSLATGGEQFF. As DNA, the CDR3 is TGTGCCAGCAGTTTAGCCACAGGAGGTGAGCAGTTCTTC.

The V gene is TRBV5-1, the J gene TRBJ2-5; the D gene is possibly TRBD1 (7 bases). V gave up 5 bases and J gave up 2 bases, with 13 bases separating them. Germline CDR1 and CDR2: SGHRS and YFSETQ. The CDR3 has 14 residues. CDR3 protein: CASSYQGGQETQYF. The CDR3 nucleotides are TGCGCCAGCAGTTATCAGGGGGGACAAGAGACCCAGTACTTC.

Points on this clonotype: This may be a read error, as it is one base from a much larger clone. The chain combines TRBV29-1 with TRBJ1-2, with no clear D. The CDR3 extends over 13 amino acids. Germline loops: CDR1 SQVTM, CDR2 ANQGSEA. The chain's CDR3 is CSVVYAGDYCYTF. Written as DNA, the CDR3 is TGCAGCGTTGTCTACGCGGGCGACTATTGCTACACCTTC.

This clonotype has more than one count but fewer than ten. The rearrangement links TRBV4-2 to TRBJ1-2; 7 nucleotides align to TRBD1. The CDR3 is 14 residues long. Germline V gene data show CDR1 as LGHNA and CDR2 as YNFKEQ. The trim removed 6 bases at V and 5 bases at J, leaving 9 bases unmatched. The CDR3 is CASSKGAQIYGYTF. The CDR3 coding sequence is TGTGCCAGCAGTAAGGGGGCGCAGATTTATGGCTACACCTTC.

The chain recombines TRBV11-2 with TRBJ1-3, with D hard to call. Trimming took off 3 bases at V and 1 base at J, with 1 base between the two ends. The CDR3 consists of 12 residues. The germline V gene has CDR1 SGHAT and CDR2 FQNNGV. CDR3: CASSLSGNTIYF. The DNA of the CDR3 is TGTGCCAGCAGCTTGTCTGGAAACACCATATATTTT.

J is TRBJ2-5 and V is TRBV12-3 or TRBV12-4; possibly TRBD2 for D (5 bases). V shed 0 bases and J shed 5 bases, with 10 bases lying between them. The CDR3 length is 14 residues. The CDR3 protein is CASSLAVGVETQYF. CDR3 in DNA: TGTGCCAGCAGTTTAGCCGTCGGGGTCGAGACCCAGTACTTC.

DNA for the CDR3: TGTGCCACCAGTGATTTGCCGCGGCGGGGGAGGAACACCGGGGAGCTGTTTTTT. It translates to CATSDLPRRGRNTGELFF. The rearrangement joins TRBV24-1 to TRBJ2-2; 7 positions agree with TRBD2. After removal of 0 bases from V and 1 base from J, the junction contained 7 bases not matched to a gene. This CDR3 has 18 amino acids. Germline V gene data show CDR1 as KGHDR and CDR2 as SFDVKD.

As regards this clonotype: At one of its ends the junction is not consistent with the germline gene, which may arise from a read error. V and J are TRBV6-6 and TRBJ2-7; the match to TRBD1 covers 10 bases. Per germline, CDR1 MNHNY and CDR2 SVGAGI (reference sequence). The CDR3 runs 15 residues. The CDR3 coding sequence is TGCGCCAGCAGTGACCCCGGGACAGGGGCCTACGAGCAGTACTTC. This codes for CASSDPGTGAYEQYF.

This clonotype was seen more than once but under ten times. The chain links TRBV6-8 to TRBJ1-2; 8 bases fit TRBD1. The CDR3 length is 16 residues. From germline, CDR1 is MNHGY and CDR2 SAAAGT. V was clipped by 5 bases and J by 0 bases; unmatched bases: 8. For the CDR3, the DNA is TGTGCCAGCAGTGAAAGACAGGGGCGGTCTAACTATGGCTACACCTTC. Its translation: CASSERQGRSNYGYTF.

The rearrangement links TRBV7-6 to TRBJ2-3, with TRBD2 matching 10 bases. V lost 4 bases and J lost 5; bases outside the gene matches: 0. This CDR3 has 13 amino acids. The V gene's germline CDR1 is SGHVS and CDR2 FNYEAQ. The CDR3 here is CASSWTSGDTQYF. In nucleotides, the CDR3 is TGTGCCAGCAGCTGGACTAGCGGAGATACGCAGTATTTT.

In this sample, this clonotype turned up once. One end of the junction fails to match germline, which may point to a read error. The chain uses TRBV20-1 and TRBJ2-2; 9 bases fit TRBD1. The CDR3 contains 14 residues. Germline CDR1 DFQATT, CDR2 SNEGSKA (reference sequence). This CDR3 is CSAPRTGETGELFF. CDR3 DNA sequence: TGCAGTGCTCCCCGGACAGGGGAGACCGGTGAGCTGTTTTTT.

This clonotype was found a few times. Its ends do not fully match the called genes, so a read error is possible. The chain recombines TRBV7-7 with TRBJ2-5, with 8 bases that match TRBD2. Germline CDR1 is SSHAT and CDR2 is FNYEAQ (reference sequence). The CDR3 totals 16 residues. CDR3 sequence (DNA): TGTGCTAGCAGCTTAGGAGCATCCGGGACTAGGGAGACCCAGTACTTC. Protein product: CASSLGASGTRETQYF. The full variable domain, its missing parts supplied by reference TRBV7-7 and TRBJ2-5, is GAGVSQSPRYKVTKRGQDVTLRCDPISSHATLYWYQQALGQGPEFLTYFNYEAQPDKSGLPSDRFSAERPEGSISTLTIQRTEQRDSAMYRCASSLGASGTRETQYFGPGTRLLVL.

CDR3 nucleotides: TGTGCCAGCAGTTACTCAGGGACAGGGAACCAGCCCCAGCATTTT. Amino acids: CASSYSGTGNQPQHF. The J gene is TRBJ1-5, the V gene TRBV6-5, with 9 nucleotides matching TRBD1. This CDR3 has 15 residues. V shed 0 bases and J 7 bases; nucleotides not matched to a gene: 4. Germline V CDR1 and CDR2: MNHEY, SVGAGI.

The table lists this clonotype with a count of one. This chain uses TRBV15 with TRBJ1-6; D remains ambiguous. The CDR3 extends over 12 amino acids. Germline assignment: CDR1 LNHNV and CDR2 YYDKDF (reference sequence). The V and J ends lost 4 bases and 9 bases respectively, with 7 bases between them. The CDR3 sequence is CATSIDRSPLHF. CDR3 coding DNA: TGTGCCACCAGCATAGATCGTTCACCCCTCCACTTT. Full variable domain (outside the CDR3, taken from reference TRBV15 and TRBJ1-6): DAMVIQNPRYQVTQFGKPVTLSCSQTLNHNVMYWYQQKSSQAPKLLFHYYDKDFNNEADTPDNFQSRRPNTSFCFLDIRSPGLGDTAMYLCATSIDRSPLHFGNGTRLTVT.

The chain employs TRBV29-1 and TRBJ1-1; 8 bases are a match to TRBD1. The CDR3 totals 17 residues. From germline, CDR1 is SQVTM and CDR2 ANQGSEA. Trimming cost V 6 bases and J 2 bases; bases outside gene matches: 17. CDR3 sequence: CSVLKYKIQGVNTEAFF. CDR3 sequence (DNA): TGCAGCGTCCTGAAATATAAAATACAGGGGGTCAACACTGAAGCTTTCTTT.

This clonotype was seen only once. The chain combines TRBV2 with TRBJ1-2; D gene uncertain. In germline, CDR1 is SNHLY, CDR2 FYNNEI. The V and J ends lost 2 bases and 4 bases respectively, with 11 bases between them. The CDR3 contains 14 residues. The CDR3 nucleotides are TGTGCCAGCAGTGAACAAGGAGCCCCCTATGGCTACACCTTC. Translation: CASSEQGAPYGYTF.

The rearrangement links TRBV7-2 to TRBJ1-5; D may be TRBD1 (5 bases). CDR1 and CDR2 from the germline V gene are SGHTA and FQGNSA. The V end was cut by 5 bases, the J end by 4 bases, with 15 bases between. CDR3 size: 15 residues. The CDR3 loop is CASSPPGRRNQPQHF. The CDR3 DNA reads TGTGCCAGCAGCCCCCCGGGACGGAGAAATCAGCCCCAGCATTTT.

This clonotype was picked up a small number of times. The chain is built from TRBV6-5 and TRBJ1-3; D call uncertain. From germline, CDR1 is MNHEY and CDR2 SVGAGI. The CDR3 is 14 residues long. Deletions cut 0 bases from V and 4 bases from J, with 7 bases between. CDR3 protein: CASSYSPTGNTIYF. The CDR3, as DNA: TGTGCCAGCAGTTACTCCCCAACGGGAAACACCATATATTTT.

This clonotype showed up just a few times. V is TRBV11-2 and J is TRBJ2-3; D gene unclear. The CDR3 consists of 14 residues. The V end lost 1 base, the J end lost 1 base, and 6 bases lay between the germline ends. Germline CDR1 SGHAT, CDR2 FQNNGV. The CDR3 protein is CASSLALGTDTQYF. DNA of the CDR3: TGTGCCAGCAGCTTAGCGCTCGGCACAGATACGCAGTATTTT.

To note about this clonotype: A much larger clone differs from this one at a single base, so this may be a read error. This sequence joins TRBV12-3 or TRBV12-4 and TRBJ1-5; 7 bases are shared with TRBD1. This CDR3 has 14 residues. The DNA of the CDR3 is TGTGCCAGCAGCCTACAGGGGAGCAATCATCCCCAGCATTTT. It translates to CASSLQGSNHPQHF.

This sequence joins TRBV2 and TRBJ2-1, with D possibly matching TRBD1 (6 bases). The CDR3 consists of 15 residues. V gave up 5 bases and J gave up 6 bases, with 17 bases separating them. Looked up from germline, CDR1 is SNHLY and CDR2 is FYNNEI. The CDR3 region has the DNA TGTGCCAGCAGTCTGAGGGGGATGTTGGGCAATGAGCAGTTCTTC. Protein sequence: CASSLRGMLGNEQFF.

This clonotype was observed a handful of times. The J gene is TRBJ1-6, the V gene TRBV5-1; D perhaps matches TRBD1 (5 bases). Germline loops: CDR1 SGHRS, CDR2 YFSETQ. The CDR3 length is 13 residues. V was trimmed by 6 bases and J by 7 bases, leaving 11 bases between them. The CDR3 bases are TGCGCCAGCAATGATGGGGGGAATTCACCCCTCCACTTT. Its translation: CASNDGGNSPLHF. The full variable domain, rest sourced from reference TRBV5-1 and TRBJ1-6, is KAGVTQTPRYLIKTRGQQVTLSCSPISGHRSVSWYQQTPGQGLQFLFEYFSETQRNKGNFPGRFSGRQFSNSRSEMNVSTLELGDSALYLCASNDGGNSPLHFGNGTRLTVT.

The chain carries TRBV27 and TRBJ2-7, with 11 bases identical to TRBD1. The CDR3 is made up of 14 amino acids. The V segment lost 4 bases and the J segment 8 bases; nucleotides outside the gene matches: 7. CDR1 and CDR2 (germline): MNHEY, SMNVEV (reference sequence). As DNA, the CDR3 is TGTGCCAGCAGTTCCTTTAGGACAGGGGGCAAGCAGTACGTC. It codes for CASSSFRTGGKQYV.

This sequence joins TRBV6-1 and TRBJ2-7; D call uncertain. The CDR3 consists of 15 residues. V was clipped by 5 bases and J by 4 bases, with 18 bases between them. Germline loops: CDR1 MNHNS, CDR2 SASEGT. CDR3 in amino acids: CASSTHPFKFYEQYV. DNA of the CDR3: TGTGCCAGCAGTACCCATCCCTTTAAATTTTACGAGCAGTACGTC.